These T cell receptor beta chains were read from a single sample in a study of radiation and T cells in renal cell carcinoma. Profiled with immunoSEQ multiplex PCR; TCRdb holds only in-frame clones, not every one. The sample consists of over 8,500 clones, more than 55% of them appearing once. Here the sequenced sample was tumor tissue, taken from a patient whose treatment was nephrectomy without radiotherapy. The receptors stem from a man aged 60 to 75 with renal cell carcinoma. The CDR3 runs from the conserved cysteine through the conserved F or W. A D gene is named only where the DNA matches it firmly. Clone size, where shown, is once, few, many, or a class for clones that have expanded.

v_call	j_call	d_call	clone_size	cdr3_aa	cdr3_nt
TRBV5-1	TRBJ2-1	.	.	CASSLEGNEQFF	TGCGCCAGCAGCTTGGAAGGAAATGAGCAGTTCTTC
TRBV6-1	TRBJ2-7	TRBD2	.	CASSGLGGSSYEQYF	TGTGCCAGCAGTGGACTCGGGGGGAGCTCCTACGAGCAGTACTTC
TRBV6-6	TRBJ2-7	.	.	CASSYSVLESYEQYF	TGTGCCAGCAGTTACTCGGTGTTAGAATCCTACGAGCAGTACTTC
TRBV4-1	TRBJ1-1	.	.	CASSHLQGGGTEAFF	TGCGCCAGCAGCCACCTACAGGGTGGTGGAACTGAAGCTTTCTTT
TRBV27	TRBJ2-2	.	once	CASSLWQGGTGELFF	TGTGCCAGCAGTTTATGGCAGGGAGGAACCGGGGAGCTGTTTTTT
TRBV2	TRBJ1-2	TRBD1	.	CASLSGGTGGGYTF	TGTGCCAGCCTCAGTGGGGGGACAGGGGGAGGCTACACCTTC
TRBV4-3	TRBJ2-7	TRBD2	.	CASSQDVAGASYEQYF	TGCGCCAGCAGCCAAGATGTAGCGGGAGCTTCCTACGAGCAGTACTTC
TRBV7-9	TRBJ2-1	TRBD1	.	CASSQAGQGYNEQFF	TGTGCCAGCAGCCAAGCGGGACAGGGTTACAATGAGCAGTTCTTC
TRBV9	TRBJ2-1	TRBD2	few	CASSVAGLAFYNEQFF	TGTGCCAGCAGCGTAGCGGGACTAGCCTTTTACAATGAGCAGTTCTTC
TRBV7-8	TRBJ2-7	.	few	CASSSRTYEQYF	TGTGCCAGCAGCTCTCGTACCTACGAGCAGTACTTC
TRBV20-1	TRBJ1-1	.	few	CSQLGGSFF	TGCAGCCAATTGGGAGGATCTTTCTTT
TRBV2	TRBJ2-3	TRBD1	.	CASRSGQGIDTQYF	TGTGCCAGCAGGTCGGGACAGGGGATAGATACGCAGTATTTT
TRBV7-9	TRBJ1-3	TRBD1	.	CASSLGQGVNTIYF	TGTGCCAGCAGCTTAGGACAGGGCGTCAACACCATATATTTT
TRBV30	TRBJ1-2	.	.	CAWRVDYGYTF	TGTGCCTGGAGAGTGGACTATGGCTACACCTTC
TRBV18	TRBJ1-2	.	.	CASSPTDSSSGYTF	TGTGCCAGCTCACCAACGGACAGTTCCTCTGGCTACACCTTC
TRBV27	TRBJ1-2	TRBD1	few	CASSLAGTGAHGYTF	TGTGCCAGCAGTCTCGCCGGGACAGGGGCCCATGGCTACACCTTC
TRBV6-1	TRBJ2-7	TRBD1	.	CASRSGTGGSYEQYF	TGTGCCAGCAGGTCCGGGACAGGGGGATCCTACGAGCAGTACTTC
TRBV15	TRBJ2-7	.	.	CATSRVPSGEQYF	TGTGCCACCAGCAGAGTTCCCAGTGGGGAGCAGTACTTC